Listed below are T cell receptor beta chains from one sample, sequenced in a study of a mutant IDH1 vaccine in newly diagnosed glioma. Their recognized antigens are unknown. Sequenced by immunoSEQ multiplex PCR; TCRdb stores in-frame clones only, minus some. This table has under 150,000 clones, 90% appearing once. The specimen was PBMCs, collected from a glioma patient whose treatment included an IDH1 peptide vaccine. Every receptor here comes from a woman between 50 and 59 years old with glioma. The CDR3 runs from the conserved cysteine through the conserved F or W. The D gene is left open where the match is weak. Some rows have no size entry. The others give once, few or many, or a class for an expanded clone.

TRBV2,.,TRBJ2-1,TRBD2,CASSRTRTNNEQFF,TGTGCCAGCAGTCGGACTAGGACAAACAATGAGCAGTTCTTC
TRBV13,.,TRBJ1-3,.,CASSFTLSGNTIYF,TGTGCCAGCAGCTTCACGCTCTCTGGAAACACCATATATTTT
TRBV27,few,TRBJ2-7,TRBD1,CASSFGTVPYEQYF,TGTGCCAGCAGTTTTGGGACAGTTCCTTACGAGCAGTACTTC
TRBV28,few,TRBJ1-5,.,CASSSLGGNQPQHF,TGTGCCAGCAGCTCCTTGGGAGGCAATCAGCCCCAGCATTTT
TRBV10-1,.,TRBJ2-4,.,CASSEDRVNNIQYF,TGCGCCAGCAGTGAAGACAGAGTGAATAACATTCAGTACTTC
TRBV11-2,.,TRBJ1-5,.,CASSETGNQPQHF,TGTGCCAGCAGTGAGACTGGGAATCAGCCCCAGCATTTT
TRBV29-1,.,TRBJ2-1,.,CSVEGKRGTNYNEQFF,TGCAGCGTTGAAGGTAAGAGGGGGACAAATTACAATGAGCAGTTCTTC
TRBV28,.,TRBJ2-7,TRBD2,CASSARLAGDHEQYF,TGTGCCAGCAGTGCCCGACTAGCGGGAGACCACGAGCAGTACTTC
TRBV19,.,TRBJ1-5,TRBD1,CASRPDREGDQPQHF,TGTGCCAGTAGACCGGACAGGGAGGGAGATCAGCCCCAGCATTTT
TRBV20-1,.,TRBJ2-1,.,CSARGGVEQFF,TGCAGTGCTAGAGGAGGGGTTGAGCAGTTCTTC
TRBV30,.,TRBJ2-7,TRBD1,CAWSVGTGPYEQYF,TGTGCCTGGAGTGTGGGGACAGGGCCCTACGAGCAGTACTTC
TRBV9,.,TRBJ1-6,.,CASSSGESSYNSPLHF,TGTGCCAGCAGCTCAGGGGAAAGCTCCTATAATTCACCCCTCCACTTT
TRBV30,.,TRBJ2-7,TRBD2,CAWSGFAGGSPRAYEQYF,TGTGCCTGGAGTGGGTTTGCGGGAGGGTCCCCGAGAGCCTACGAGCAGTACTTC
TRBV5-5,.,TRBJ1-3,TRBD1,CASSGTGVGNTIYF,TGTGCCAGCAGCGGGACAGGGGTAGGAAACACCATATATTTT
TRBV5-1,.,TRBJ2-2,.,CASSLAGQAFTGELFF,TGCGCCAGCAGCTTGGCAGGTCAGGCATTCACCGGGGAGCTGTTTTTT
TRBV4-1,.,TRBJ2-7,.,CASSQEGYGLPYEQYF,TGCGCCAGCAGCCAAGAGGGGTACGGACTCCCCTACGAGCAGTACTTC
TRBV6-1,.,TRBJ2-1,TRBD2,CASSESWTSMNEQFF,TGTGCCAGCAGTGAATCTTGGACTAGTATGAATGAGCAGTTCTTC
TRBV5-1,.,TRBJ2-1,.,CASSPSWRSYNEQFF,TGCGCCAGCAGTCCTAGCTGGAGGAGTTACAATGAGCAGTTCTTC
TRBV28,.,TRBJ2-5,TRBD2,CASSLYSLAGGPSVQTQYF,TGTGCCAGCAGTTTATACAGCCTAGCGGGAGGGCCTTCCGTCCAGACCCAGTACTTC
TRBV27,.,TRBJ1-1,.,CASKTPVQTNTEAFF,TGTGCCAGCAAAACTCCGGTACAGACGAACACTGAAGCTTTCTTT
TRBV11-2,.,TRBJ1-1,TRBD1,CASSRDRAAGSFF,TGTGCCAGCAGCCGGGACAGGGCCGCGGGGTCTTTCTTT
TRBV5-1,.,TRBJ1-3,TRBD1,CASSPGQGGNTIYF,TGCGCCAGCAGCCCAGGACAGGGGGGAAACACCATATATTTT
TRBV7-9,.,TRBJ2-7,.,CASSHSYEQYF,TGTGCCAGCAGCCATTCCTACGAGCAGTACTTC
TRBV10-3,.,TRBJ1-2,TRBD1,CAINPDRNYGYTF,TGTGCCATCAATCCGGACAGGAACTATGGCTACACCTTC
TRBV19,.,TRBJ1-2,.,CASMARATNGYTF,TGTGCCAGCATGGCAAGAGCGACCAATGGCTACACCTTC
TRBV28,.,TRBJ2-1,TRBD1,CASSVRGRGRNEQFF,TGTGCCAGCAGTGTCAGGGGAAGGGGGCGGAATGAGCAGTTCTTC
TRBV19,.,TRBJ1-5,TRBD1,CASKRTGGNQPQHF,TGTGCCAGTAAGAGGACAGGAGGGAATCAGCCCCAGCATTTT
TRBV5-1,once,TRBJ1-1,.,CASSFFQGMNTEAFF,TGCGCCAGCAGCTTTTTCCAGGGCATGAACACTGAAGCTTTCTTT
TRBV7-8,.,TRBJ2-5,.,CASSPRETQYF,TGTGCCAGCAGCCCGAGGGAGACCCAGTACTTC
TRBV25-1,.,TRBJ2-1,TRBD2,CASSARLAGDNEQFF,TGTGCCAGCAGTGCCCGACTAGCGGGGGACAATGAGCAGTTCTTC
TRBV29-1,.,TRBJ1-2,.,CSVSRDYGYTF,TGCAGCGTTAGCCGGGATTATGGCTACACCTTC
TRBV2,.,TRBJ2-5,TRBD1,CASTLGTGRVVGETQYF,TGTGCCAGCACCCTGGGGACAGGGAGAGTGGTGGGTGAGACCCAGTACTTC
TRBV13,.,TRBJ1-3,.,CASSRWAGAAGNTIYF,TGTGCCAGCAGCCGCTGGGCAGGGGCGGCGGGAAACACCATATATTTT
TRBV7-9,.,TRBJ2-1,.,CASSTSNEQFF,TGTGCCAGCAGCACGAGTAATGAGCAGTTCTTC
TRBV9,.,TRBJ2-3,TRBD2,CASSVTSGSTDTQYF,TGTGCCAGCAGCGTGACTAGCGGAAGCACAGATACGCAGTATTTT
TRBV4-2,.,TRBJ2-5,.,CASSGTPQAETQYF,TGTGCCAGCAGTGGGACACCCCAGGCGGAGACCCAGTACTTC
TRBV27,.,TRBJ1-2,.,CASSPAGSYYGYTF,TGTGCCAGCAGTCCAGCCGGGTCCTACTATGGCTACACCTTC
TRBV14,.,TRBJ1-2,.,CASSQDLYGYTF,TGTGCCAGCAGCCAAGATTTGTATGGCTACACCTTC
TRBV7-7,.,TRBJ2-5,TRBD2,CASSSSRGGETQYF,TGTGCTAGCAGCTCGTCCCGGGGGGGAGAGACCCAGTACTTC
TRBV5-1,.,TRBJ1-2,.,CASSLDATRYGYTF,TGCGCCAGCAGCTTGGATGCCACGCGCTATGGCTACACCTTC
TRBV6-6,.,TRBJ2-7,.,CASSAHGAYEQYF,TGTGCCAGCAGTGCCCATGGGGCCTACGAGCAGTACTTC
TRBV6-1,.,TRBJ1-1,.,CASSAARGAEAFF,TGTGCCAGCAGTGCTGCCCGGGGGGCTGAAGCTTTCTTT
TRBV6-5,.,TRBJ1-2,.,CASSTGGAYGYTF,TGTGCCAGCAGCACGGGGGGTGCCTATGGCTACACCTTC
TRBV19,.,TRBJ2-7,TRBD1,CASSKQTGGSYEQYF,TGTGCCAGTAGTAAACAGACAGGGGGCTCCTACGAGCAGTACTTC
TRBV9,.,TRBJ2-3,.,CASSGRVLDTQYF,TGTGCCAGCAGCGGACGGGTCTTGGATACGCAGTATTTT
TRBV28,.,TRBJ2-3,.,CASSSGQSDTQYF,TGTGCCAGCAGCTCAGGACAGTCGGATACGCAGTATTTT
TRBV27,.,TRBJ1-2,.,CASSLERGGGYTF,TGTGCCAGCAGTTTAGAGAGGGGAGGTGGCTACACCTTC
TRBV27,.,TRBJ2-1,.,CASSLNRAWDEQFF,TGTGCCAGCAGTTTAAACAGGGCGTGGGACGAGCAGTTCTTC
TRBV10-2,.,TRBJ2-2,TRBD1,CASSGRDRVIGELFF,TGCGCCAGCAGTGGGCGGGACAGGGTGATCGGGGAGCTGTTTTTT
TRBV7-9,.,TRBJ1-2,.,CASSFPRDVDYGYTF,TGTGCCAGCAGCTTCCCCAGGGACGTGGACTATGGCTACACCTTC
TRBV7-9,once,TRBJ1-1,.,CASSLTNTEAFF,TGTGCCAGCAGCTTAACCAACACTGAAGCTTTCTTT
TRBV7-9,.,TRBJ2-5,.,CASSLGASETQYF,TGTGCCAGCAGCTTAGGCGCATCCGAGACCCAGTACTTC
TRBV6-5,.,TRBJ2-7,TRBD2,CATGGNSYEQYF,TGTGCCACGGGGGGGAACTCCTACGAGCAGTACTTC